Below, 23 T cell receptor beta chains from the same sample are listed, as sequenced in a study of blood T cells in healthy people across ages. Then a second PCR, running about 6 to 12 cycles, was carried out with a sample-barcoded 5' primer and a J-beta primer mix. A single record per CDR3 protein comes from TCRdb applying MiXCR to the 5' RACE reads. The sample holds 1,300,000 or so distinct CDR3 sequences, approximately 59% seen once. Sequenced sample: blood. These receptors all come from a man younger than 30 in good health.

This clonotype occurred a few times. The chain is built from TRBV5-6 and TRBJ2-3; 7 bases map to TRBD2. The V and J ends lost 5 bases and 2 bases, in that order; junction bases with no gene match: 5. CDR1 and CDR2 from the germline V gene are SGHDT and YYEEEE. The length of the CDR3 is 14 residues. Here the CDR3 DNA reads TGTGCCAGCAGTCCTAGCGGCTACACAGATACGCAGTATTTT. Translated, it gives CASSPSGYTDTQYF.

The V call is TRBV29-1, the J call TRBJ2-5; tentatively, D is TRBD1 (5 bases). The ends were cut back, 6 bases at V and 5 bases at J, with 22 bases in the middle. The CDR3 runs to 15 residues. Per the germline V gene, CDR1 is SQVTM and CDR2 is ANQGSEA. The CDR3 DNA sequence: TGCAGCGTCCTTGGACATCAAGAAAGCGTGGAGACCCAGTACTTC. This translates into CSVLGHQESVETQYF.

In this sample, this clonotype turned up a few times. V and J are TRBV28 and TRBJ2-7, with D perhaps TRBD1 (6 bases). With 6 bases removed from V and 0 bases from J, the gap between germline ends came to 15 bases. CDR3 length: 15 residues. Germline V gene sequence: CDR1 MDHEN, CDR2 SYDVKM. The CDR3 sequence is CASRHLRDNSYEQYF. In DNA form, the CDR3 reads TGTGCCAGCAGACACCTACGGGACAACTCCTACGAGCAGTACTTC.

The V call is TRBV12-3 or TRBV12-4, the J call TRBJ2-1; 7 nucleotides align to TRBD2. CDR3 length: 17 amino acids. J lost 7 bases, V lost 3 bases, and 15 bases had no gene match. The CDR3 is CASSFSPLPWGGNEQFF. In DNA form, the CDR3 reads TGTGCCAGCAGTTTTAGCCCGCTTCCTTGGGGAGGGAATGAGCAGTTCTTC.

The chain uses TRBV27 and TRBJ2-7; 11 bases line up with TRBD1. Germline CDR1 MNHEY, CDR2 SMNVEV (reference sequence). The CDR3 has 14 residues. The V and J ends lost 8 bases and 0 bases, in that order; junction bases with no gene match: 3. In DNA, the CDR3 is TGTGCCAGCGGACAGGGGGCTTTCTCCTACGAGCAGTACTTC. Translation: CASGQGAFSYEQYF.

This clonotype was counted between two and nine times. The V gene is TRBV29-1, the J gene TRBJ2-1, with TRBD2 as a possible D gene (5 bases). The CDR3 consists of 13 residues. Germline V gene lookup returns CDR1 SQVTM and CDR2 ANQGSEA. V was clipped by 6 bases and J by 5 bases, with 14 bases between them. CDR3 in DNA: TGCAGCGTCCGTAGCGAGGCGGACAATGAGCAGTTCTTC. This translates into CSVRSEADNEQFF.

This clonotype was recorded a few times. This chain joins TRBV10-3 and TRBJ2-5; D is ambiguous. CDR1 ENHRY and CDR2 SYGVKD come from the germline V gene. The CDR3 spans 17 residues. V was cut by 1 base and J by 1 base, with 16 bases left in between. The CDR3, as DNA: TGTGCCATCAGTGAGTTTGCTACCGACACTTCCCAAGAGACCCAGTACTTC. This gives the protein CAISEFATDTSQETQYF.

The chain joins TRBV14 to TRBJ1-2, with D maybe TRBD1 (5 bases). Germline V CDR1 and CDR2: SGHDN, FVKESK. V lost 1 base, J lost 4 bases, and 13 bases lay in between. The CDR3 runs 15 residues. The CDR3 here is CASSQAGLLGYGYTF. CDR3 nucleotides: TGTGCCAGCAGCCAAGCGGGACTGCTAGGCTATGGCTACACCTTC.

The chain has TRBV7-6 and TRBJ2-1; perhaps D is TRBD1 or TRBD2 (5 bases each). The CDR3 is made up of 17 amino acids. The V end was cut by 0 bases, the J end by 0 bases, with 12 bases between. CDR1 and CDR2 from the germline V gene are SGHVS and FNYEAQ. CDR3 sequence (DNA): TGTGCCAGCAGCTTAGCGAGGGGATCTTTCTCCTACAATGAGCAGTTCTTC. Amino acids: CASSLARGSFSYNEQFF. Together with reference TRBV7-6 and TRBJ2-1, the CDR3 gives the full variable domain: GAGVSQSPRYKVTKRGQDVALRCDPISGHVSLYWYRQALGQGPEFLTYFNYEAQQDKSGLPNDRFSAERPEGSISTLTIQRTEQRDSAMYRCASSLARGSFSYNEQFFGPGTRLTVL.

DNA for the CDR3: TGCAGCGTACATATGGGGACTAGCGGGATTTCCTACAATGAGCAGTACTTC. This codes for CSVHMGTSGISYNEQYF. The V gene is TRBV20-1, the J gene TRBJ2-1; 13 bases are a match to TRBD2. The closer fit of TRBJ2-7 to the DNA end suggests the J call may be wrong. CDR1 and CDR2 from the germline V gene are DFQATT and SNEGSKA (reference sequence). CDR3 length: 17 residues.

The sample holds a few counts of this clonotype. The chain recombines TRBV4-3 with TRBJ2-7, with TRBD2 identical over 10 bases. Germline loops: CDR1 LGHNA, CDR2 YSLEER. J gave up 1 base and V 1 base, and 4 bases lay outside the gene matches. This CDR3 spans 16 amino acids. The CDR3 reads CASSQAASGGSYEQYF. The CDR3 nucleotides read TGCGCCAGCAGCCAAGCGGCTAGCGGGGGTTCCTACGAGCAGTACTTC.

The chain employs TRBV29-1 and TRBJ1-4, with D uncertain. The V end was cut by 2 bases, the J end by 0 bases, with 10 bases between. The CDR3 has 15 residues. Germline V lookup: CDR1 SQVTM, CDR2 ANQGSEA. The CDR3 bases are TGCAGCGTTGAACTAGTCGGGACAACTAATGAAAAACTGTTTTTT. It encodes CSVELVGTTNEKLFF.

The chain carries TRBV25-1 and TRBJ2-2; D is ambiguous. Germline V gene lookup returns CDR1 MGHDK and CDR2 SYGVNS. The CDR3 is 13 amino acids. V was shortened by 4 bases and J by 5 bases, with 8 bases between the two germline ends. Written as DNA, the CDR3 is TGTGCCAGCAGTGCCAAGGTGACCGGGGAGCTGTTTTTT. Protein sequence: CASSAKVTGELFF.

The rearrangement uses TRBV29-1 and TRBJ2-3, with a weak D call TRBD2 (6 bases). The V end lost 7 bases, the J end lost 1 base, and 12 bases lay between the germline ends. The germline CDR1 and CDR2 sequences are SQVTM and ANQGSEA. The CDR3 consists of 13 residues. The CDR3 region is CSGTGAGTDTQYF. The DNA of the CDR3 is TGCAGCGGGACGGGAGCCGGCACAGATACGCAGTATTTT.

This clonotype was seen a few times. The chain joins TRBV11-2 to TRBJ2-7, with D possibly called TRBD1 or TRBD2 (7 bases each). Germline values: CDR1 SGHAT, CDR2 FQNNGV. This CDR3 is built from 14 residues. V was shortened by 4 bases and J by 5 bases, with 15 bases between the two germline ends. CDR3 DNA sequence: TGTGCCAGCAGCTCGACGACAGGGAGGGACGAGCAGTACTTC. Translation: CASSSTTGRDEQYF.

The chain is built from TRBV6-5 and TRBJ2-7, with 7 positions matching TRBD1. Losses at the gene ends were 5 bases for V and 0 bases for J; bases not matched to a gene: 7. CDR1 and CDR2 from the germline V gene are MNHEY and SVGAGI. This CDR3 region has 15 residues. The CDR3 spells CASSLYRGSSYEQYF. The DNA of the CDR3 is TGTGCCAGCAGTCTATACAGGGGAAGCTCCTACGAGCAGTACTTC.

The V call is TRBV12-3 or TRBV12-4, the J call TRBJ2-7; TRBD2 is a possible D gene (6 bases). The J call may not be correct, given that the DNA end is closer to TRBJ2-5. The CDR3 is 15 amino acids. For the CDR3, the DNA is TGTGCCAGCAGTCACATAGCGGATCCCAGGGAGACCCAGTACTTC. Translated, it gives CASSHIADPRETQYF.

This rearrangement joins TRBV11-2 to TRBJ2-2; TRBD2 matches at 11 bases. Unmatched junction bases numbered 9, after V lost 2 bases and J lost 4 bases. From germline, CDR1 is SGHAT and CDR2 FQNNGV. This CDR3 has 18 residues. For the CDR3, the DNA is TGTGCCAGCAGCTTACCGGGAATAGCGGGAGGGGTCACCGGGGAGCTGTTTTTT. Protein sequence: CASSLPGIAGGVTGELFF.

This chain uses TRBV5-1 with TRBJ2-4, with TRBD2 identical over 9 bases. With the DNA end fitting TRBJ2-7 better, the J assignment may be wrong. Germline V gives CDR1 SGHRS, CDR2 YFSETQ. This CDR3 region has 16 residues. Here the CDR3 DNA reads TGCGCCAGCAGCTGGGGGAGGATAGCGGGAGCAAACGAGCAGTACTTC. Its translation: CASSWGRIAGANEQYF.

The chain recombines TRBV11-2 with TRBJ2-5; D uncertain. The DNA matches TRBJ2-7 better at its end, which makes the J call doubtful. CDR3 length equals 15 residues. Germline CDR1 reads SGHAT; CDR2 reads FQNNGV. The CDR3 region has the DNA TGTGCCAGCAGCCACGGGCCGGAATTGGCTTACGAGCAGTACTTC. As protein: CASSHGPELAYEQYF.

The gene calls are TRBV5-5 and TRBJ1-2; a weak D match, TRBD1 (6 bases). The CDR3 length is 15 residues. Germline V gene sequence: CDR1 SGHKS, CDR2 YYEKEE (reference sequence). Deletions cut 7 bases from V and 0 bases from J, with 16 bases between. DNA of the CDR3: TGTGCCAGCCACCGGACAGACTCAGCTAACTATGGCTACACCTTC. This gives the protein CASHRTDSANYGYTF.

This clonotype turned up a few times. The V call is TRBV4-3, the J call TRBJ1-4; D is unclear. Trimming left V 0 bases short and J 4 bases short, with 6 bases between. This CDR3 has 14 residues. Looked up from germline, CDR1 is LGHNA and CDR2 is YSLEER. The CDR3 DNA sequence: TGCGCCAGCAGCCAAGAAAGGTTTAATGAAAAACTGTTTTTT. Translated: CASSQERFNEKLFF.

V usage is TRBV11-2 and J usage is TRBJ2-7; 13 bases map to TRBD2. The DNA end favors TRBJ2-5, so the J call may be wrong. Germline CDR1 and CDR2: SGHAT and FQNNGV. The CDR3 extends over 16 amino acids. CDR3 residues: CASSGLAGELQETQYF. CDR3 sequence (DNA): TGTGCCAGCAGCGGACTAGCGGGAGAATTACAAGAGACCCAGTACTTC.